Sequencing of this T cell receptor beta chain was carried out in a study of monozygotic twins with inflammatory bowel disease. CDR3 length: 16 residues. Looked up from germline, CDR1 is SGDLS and CDR2 is YYNGEE. UMIs containing a 6-nucleotide sample barcode were added via template switching. Two nested PCRs, run for approximately 17 and 9 cycles, were applied to TCRalpha and TCRbeta cDNA. TCRdb processed the 5' RACE reads again and assigns one entry to each CDR3 protein, with no DNA. This repertoire includes around 380,000 distinct CDR3 sequences. The chain employs TRBV9 and TRBJ2-2; the TRBD2 assignment by TCRdb is unverifiable without DNA. The source is a human donor with ulcerative colitis or Crohn's disease, or a healthy co-twin of an affected twin (not recorded which). Sequencing was performed on blood. The CDR3 is CASSATSGQNTGELFF.